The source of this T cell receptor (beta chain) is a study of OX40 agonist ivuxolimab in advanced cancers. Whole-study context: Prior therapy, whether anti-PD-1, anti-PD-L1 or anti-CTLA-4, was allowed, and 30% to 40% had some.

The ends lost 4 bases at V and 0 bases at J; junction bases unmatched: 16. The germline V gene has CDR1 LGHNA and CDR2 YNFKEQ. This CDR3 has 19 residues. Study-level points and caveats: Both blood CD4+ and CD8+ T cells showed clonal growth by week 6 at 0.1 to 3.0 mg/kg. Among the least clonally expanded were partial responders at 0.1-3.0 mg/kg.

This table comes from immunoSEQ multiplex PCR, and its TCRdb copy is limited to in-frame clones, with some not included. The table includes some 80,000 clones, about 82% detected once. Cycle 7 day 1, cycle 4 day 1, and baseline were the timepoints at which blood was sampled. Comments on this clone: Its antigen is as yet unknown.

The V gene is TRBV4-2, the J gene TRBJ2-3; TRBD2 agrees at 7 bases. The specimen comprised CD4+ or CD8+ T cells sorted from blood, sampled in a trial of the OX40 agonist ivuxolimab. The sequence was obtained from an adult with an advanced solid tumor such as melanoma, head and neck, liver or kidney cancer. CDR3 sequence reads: CASSPSGLAESISTDTQYF. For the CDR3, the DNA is TGTGCCAGCAGCCCCAGTGGGCTAGCGGAGTCTATTAGCACAGATACGCAGTATTTT.